This T cell receptor beta chain stems from a study of blood T cell repertoires in COVID-19. Study at large: Researchers got acute and convalescent COVID-19 samples from the United States, Italy and Spain. The analysed material was cDNA or gDNA that came from T cells, B-cell-depleted T cells, or PBMCs.

Per the germline V gene, CDR1 is LGHNT and CDR2 is FRNRAP. The CDR3 length is 15 residues. Deletions cut 0 bases from V and 2 bases from J, with 10 bases between. In the original processing: Cell counts per sample came from amplifying reference gene primers. Sequenced by immunoSEQ multiplex PCR; TCRdb stores in-frame clones only, minus some. V, J and clone size derive from that table, while D and trimming were established from the DNA sequence. The data hold some 170,000 clones, with 87% observed a single time. This clone appeared a single time. The sample consisted of peripheral blood. The source of this sequence is a woman aged 45-59 years with acute or convalescent COVID-19. V and J are TRBV12-5 and TRBJ1-2; D gene unclear. DNA for the CDR3: TGTGCTAGTGGTTTGGTAATTCAGATAAACTATGGCTACACCTTC. Translation: CASGLVIQINYGYTF.